Following are 29 T cell receptor beta chains from one sample sequenced in a study of blood T cell repertoires in COVID-19. TCRdb keeps only in-frame clones here, not all; method: immunoSEQ multiplex PCR. Of roughly 350,000 clones in the sample, around 87% were seen once. The specimen was peripheral blood. All receptors derive from a woman aged 45-59 years with active or convalescent COVID-19.

This clone has just one count. V and J are TRBV5-1 and TRBJ2-2; D not resolved. This CDR3 region has 15 residues. CDR1 is SGHRS and CDR2 is YFSETQ in the germline V gene. Trimming cost V 1 base and J 4 bases, with 11 bases left between them. The CDR3 protein is CASSLLVGGTGELFF. The DNA for the CDR3 is TGCGCCAGCAGCTTGTTAGTCGGTGGCACCGGGGAGCTGTTTTTT. The full variable domain, completed using reference TRBV5-1 and TRBJ2-2, is KAGVTQTPRYLIKTRGQQVTLSCSPISGHRSVSWYQQTPGQGLQFLFEYFSETQRNKGNFPGRFSGRQFSNSRSEMNVSTLELGDSALYLCASSLLVGGTGELFFGEGSRLTVL.

This sequence joins TRBV19 and TRBJ2-1, with TRBD2 as a possible D gene (8 bases). This CDR3 contains 14 residues. Trimming took 10 bases from V and 4 from J, leaving 17 bases between them. Looked up from germline, CDR1 is LNHDA and CDR2 is SQIVND (reference sequence). The CDR3 sequence is CATGGGQLYNEQFF. The DNA of the CDR3 is TGTGCCACGGGAGGGGGACAGCTTTACAATGAGCAGTTCTTC.

The V and J genes are TRBV7-9 and TRBJ1-6; TRBD1 matches at 7 bases. The V gene's germline CDR1 is SEHNR and CDR2 FQNEAQ (reference sequence). The CDR3 length is 14 residues. Trimming removed 6 bases from V and 9 bases from J; junction bases left unmatched: 8. Here the CDR3 DNA reads TGTGCCAGCAGTAAAGGGGGCATGGGTTCACCCCTCCACTTT. Amino acid sequence: CASSKGGMGSPLHF.

The chain is built from TRBV14 and TRBJ1-2; 7 bases line up with TRBD1. Germline CDR1 reads SGHDN; CDR2 reads FVKESK. The CDR3 is made up of 12 amino acids. Trimming removed 4 bases from V and 8 bases from J; junction bases left unmatched: 4. The CDR3 reads CASSPGGSGYTF. CDR3 in DNA: TGTGCCAGCAGCCCAGGGGGAAGCGGCTACACCTTC.

The sample holds one count of this clone. The chain joins TRBV9 to TRBJ2-1, with 7 nucleotides matching TRBD2. Germline V CDR1 and CDR2: SGDLS, YYNGEE. This CDR3 is built from 17 residues. With V trimmed by 0 bases and J by 7 bases, 13 bases remained unmatched. The CDR3 DNA reads as TGTGCCAGCAGCGTAGGCGGGGGAGCCCAACGGGGGAATGAGCAGTTCTTC. Its translation: CASSVGGGAQRGNEQFF.

V usage is TRBV28 and J usage is TRBJ2-3, with 12 nucleotides matching TRBD1. CDR3 length equals 14 residues. V lost 8 bases and J lost 5; bases outside the gene matches: 5. Germline CDR1 MDHEN, CDR2 SYDVKM. The CDR3, as DNA: TGTGCCAGCTGCCGGGACAGGGGGCAAGATACGCAGTATTTT. Its protein is CASCRDRGQDTQYF.

This clone showed up just a few times. The CDR3 DNA sequence: TGTGCCAGCAGGGGACAGGGGGCAGGCAATCAGCCCCAGCATTTT. Translation gives CASRGQGAGNQPQHF. The V and J genes are TRBV6-5 and TRBJ1-5; TRBD1 aligns across 12 bases. Trimming removed 6 bases from V and 2 bases from J; junction bases left unmatched: 2. CDR1 is MNHEY and CDR2 is SVGAGI in the germline V gene. CDR3 size: 15 residues.

V is TRBV6-5 and J is TRBJ1-2; D unclear. V gave up 4 bases and J gave up 4 bases, with 10 bases separating them. Germline CDR1 and CDR2: MNHEY and SVGAGI. The CDR3 is made up of 13 amino acids. The CDR3 here is CASSSPVFYGYTF. The CDR3, as DNA: TGTGCCAGCAGTTCCCCAGTTTTCTATGGCTACACCTTC.

This chain links TRBV6-2 or TRBV6-3 with TRBJ1-4; 7 bases agree with TRBD1. This CDR3 contains 15 residues. Germline V gene sequence: CDR1 MNHEY, CDR2 SVGEGT. Unmatched junction bases numbered 4, after V lost 6 bases and J lost 0 bases. The DNA of the CDR3 is TGTGCCAGCAGCGAGGACAGGTCAACTAATGAAAAACTGTTTTTT. Encoded protein: CASSEDRSTNEKLFF.

The chain is built from TRBV19 and TRBJ1-2; D is perhaps TRBD1 (6 bases). V lost 9 bases and J 7 bases, leaving 21 bases between the germline ends. The CDR3 runs 14 residues. Germline V gives CDR1 LNHDA, CDR2 SQIVND (reference sequence). The DNA for the CDR3 is TGTGCCAGCTTAGGACAGTCGGGCAAGAGTGGCTACACCTTC. Amino acid sequence: CASLGQSGKSGYTF. Filled out from reference TRBV19 and TRBJ1-2, the complete variable domain reads DGGITQSPKYLFRKEGQNVTLSCEQNLNHDAMYWYRQDPGQGLRLIYYSQIVNDFQKGDIAEGYSVSREKKESFPLTVTSAQKNPTAFYLCASLGQSGKSGYTFGSGTRLTVV.

V is TRBV10-3 and J is TRBJ1-1; D remains unclear. V lost 7 bases to trimming and J lost 5 bases, with 11 bases between them. The CDR3 length is 12 residues. Germline V lookup: CDR1 ENHRY, CDR2 SYGVKD. CDR3 bases: TGTGCCATCATGGCGGGGAGGACTGAAGCTTTCTTT. This translates into CAIMAGRTEAFF.

The chain joins TRBV14 to TRBJ1-6, with a possible D match to TRBD1 (6 bases). The CDR3 consists of 14 residues. The germline V gene has CDR1 SGHDN and CDR2 FVKESK. V lost 4 bases and J 7 bases, leaving 11 bases between the germline ends. The CDR3 is CASSLGQSNSPLHF. CDR3 coding DNA: TGTGCCAGCAGCCTTGGACAGTCAAATTCACCCCTCCACTTT.

The chain recombines TRBV3-1 (or the pseudogene TRBV3-2) with TRBJ1-1; D gene ambiguous. Germline lookup yields CDR1 LGHDT and CDR2 YNNKEL (reference sequence). The CDR3 covers 13 residues. The V end was cut by 1 base, the J end by 3 bases, with 6 bases between. The DNA for the CDR3 is TGTGCCAGCAGCCAAGCCCCTTACACTGAAGCTTTCTTT. The encoded protein is CASSQAPYTEAFF.

The gene calls are TRBV6-1 and TRBJ2-3; a weak D match, TRBD1 (5 bases). The V and J ends lost 3 bases and 2 bases respectively, with 12 bases between them. Per germline, CDR1 MNHNS and CDR2 SASEGT. The CDR3 extends over 15 amino acids. The CDR3 is CASSDLNRFTDTQYF. The DNA for the CDR3 is TGTGCCAGCAGTGATTTAAACAGGTTCACAGATACGCAGTATTTT.

The V and J genes are TRBV6-5 and TRBJ2-1; 11 bases match TRBD2. Germline CDR1 and CDR2: MNHEY and SVGAGI. The CDR3 length is 15 residues. V lost 6 bases to trimming and J lost 6 bases; unmatched junction nucleotides: 7. CDR3 protein: CASRVTSGSFNEQFF. For the CDR3, the DNA is TGTGCCAGCAGGGTCACTAGCGGGAGTTTCAATGAGCAGTTCTTC.

The chain is built from TRBV4-1 and TRBJ1-1; 11 bases match TRBD1. The CDR3 extends over 16 amino acids. With 1 base clipped from V and 7 bases from J, the junction kept 8 bases outside the gene matches. Germline CDR1 is MGHRA and CDR2 is YSYEKL. Here the CDR3 reads CASSQGQDRGRGEAFF. As DNA, the CDR3 is TGCGCCAGCAGCCAAGGGCAGGACAGGGGGCGCGGTGAAGCTTTCTTT.

The J gene is TRBJ1-1, the V gene TRBV28; 7 bases are shared with TRBD1. J lost 5 bases, V lost 4 bases, and 10 bases had no gene match. Germline assignment: CDR1 MDHEN and CDR2 SYDVKM. There are 15 residues in the CDR3. Here the CDR3 DNA reads TGTGCCAGCAGTTCTAGACGGACAGGAAAGACTGAAGCTTTCTTT. Protein sequence: CASSSRRTGKTEAFF.

This chain connects TRBV6-5 to TRBJ1-5, with TRBD1 matching 7 bases. The junction had 7 bases not matched to a gene; V was cut back by 4 bases and J by 7 bases. This CDR3 has 14 amino acids. CDR1 is MNHEY and CDR2 is SVGAGI in the germline V gene. As DNA, the CDR3 is TGTGCCAGCAGTTCTGGGCAGGGGGGCCAGCCCCAGCATTTT. Translating it yields CASSSGQGGQPQHF.

CDR3 sequence reads: CASSPRTGEQPQHF. For the CDR3, the DNA is TGTGCCAGCTCACCGCGCACAGGGGAGCAGCCCCAGCATTTT. The J gene is TRBJ1-5, the V gene TRBV18, with 7 bases identical to TRBD1. The CDR3 sequence is 14 residues long. CDR1 is KGHSH and CDR2 is LQKENI in the germline V gene. With V trimmed by 3 bases and J by 7 bases, 6 bases remained unmatched.

The V call is TRBV29-1, the J call TRBJ2-7, with 8 bases matching TRBD1. The germline V gene has CDR1 SQVTM and CDR2 ANQGSEA. This CDR3 has 15 residues. J was trimmed by 5 bases and V by 5 bases; bases with no gene match: 14. CDR3 sequence: CSVIKRGRGPNEQYF. The CDR3 DNA sequence: TGCAGCGTTATCAAACGGGGCAGGGGGCCTAACGAGCAGTACTTC.

The chain carries TRBV28 and TRBJ2-7; 10 positions match TRBD2. The trim removed 4 bases at V and 7 bases at J, leaving 10 bases unmatched. The CDR3 length is 15 residues. Germline V gene lookup returns CDR1 MDHEN and CDR2 SYDVKM. The CDR3 reads CASSSSGSHSVEQYF. The CDR3 DNA follows: TGTGCCAGCAGTTCTAGCGGGAGCCACTCGGTAGAGCAGTACTTC.

The chain links TRBV7-9 to TRBJ2-7, with 7 nucleotides matching TRBD2. Germline assignment: CDR1 SEHNR and CDR2 FQNEAQ (reference sequence). CDR3 size: 15 residues. V lost 6 bases and J lost 5; bases outside the gene matches: 13. CDR3 sequence reads: CASRPSGAPMDEQYF. The CDR3 region has the DNA TGTGCCAGCAGACCTAGCGGAGCCCCTATGGACGAGCAGTACTTC.

The rearrangement joins TRBV30 to TRBJ1-2; D possibly corresponds to TRBD1 (6 bases). The CDR3 is made up of 16 amino acids. Trimming stripped 3 bases from V and 0 bases from J, with 17 bases between. Germline lookup yields CDR1 GTSNPN and CDR2 SVGIG (reference sequence). Here the CDR3 DNA reads TGTGCCTGGAGGTCGGCCAGCAGGGGAGCTAACTATGGCTACACCTTC. Translated: CAWRSASRGANYGYTF.

V usage is TRBV28 and J usage is TRBJ1-4; 8 bases agree with TRBD1. CDR1 is MDHEN, CDR2 SYDVKM, per germline. V shed 4 bases, J shed 7 bases, and the junction held 8 bases outside the gene matches. This CDR3 comprises 15 residues. DNA of the CDR3: TGTGCCAGCAGTTCGCAGGGGGCCCACAGTGAAAAACTGTTTTTT. Its protein product is CASSSQGAHSEKLFF.

V is TRBV7-6 and J is TRBJ2-1; the D gene is possibly TRBD1 (6 bases). The germline V gene has CDR1 SGHVS and CDR2 FNYEAQ. The CDR3 sequence is 13 residues long. Trimming took 5 bases from V and 7 from J, leaving 12 bases between them. The CDR3, as DNA: TGTGCCAGCAGCCCCCGACAGGCGAATGAGCAGTTCTTC. Protein product: CASSPRQANEQFF.

The V and J genes are TRBV25-1 and TRBJ1-4, with TRBD1 as a possible D gene (5 bases). Germline V gene lookup returns CDR1 MGHDK and CDR2 SYGVNS. The germline V and J ends were trimmed by 4 bases and 0 bases, with 15 bases remaining between them. CDR3 length: 17 residues. The CDR3 DNA sequence: TGTGCCAGCAGTGTACCTATAGGGACTGCAACTAATGAAAAACTGTTTTTT. Translating it yields CASSVPIGTATNEKLFF.

V gene TRBV15 combines with J gene TRBJ1-2; a weak D match, TRBD1 (6 bases). V lost 1 base, J lost 8 bases, and 14 bases lay in between. CDR3 size: 14 residues. From germline, CDR1 is LNHNV and CDR2 YYDKDF (reference sequence). CDR3 coding DNA: TGTGCCACCAGCAGAGTTGAGGACAGTCAGGGCTACACCTTC. It is translated as CATSRVEDSQGYTF.

This clone appeared a single time. The chain links TRBV6-1 to TRBJ2-1; D might be TRBD2 (6 bases). CDR1 and CDR2 from the germline V gene are MNHNS and SASEGT. V was cut by 6 bases and J by 8 bases, with 20 bases left in between. The CDR3 is 15 residues long. CDR3 in amino acids: CASSRWGVTLDEQFF. CDR3 coding DNA: TGTGCCAGCAGCCGGTGGGGGGTCACGTTGGATGAGCAGTTCTTC.

The rearrangement uses TRBV7-3 and TRBJ1-1, with unresolved D. The CDR3 is 15 amino acids. Per the germline V gene, CDR1 is SGHTA and CDR2 is FQGTGA. V was cut by 0 bases and J by 1 base, with 9 bases left in between. The CDR3 DNA follows: TGTGCCAGCAGCTTAACACCGCTAACGAACACTGAAGCTTTCTTT. It encodes CASSLTPLTNTEAFF.